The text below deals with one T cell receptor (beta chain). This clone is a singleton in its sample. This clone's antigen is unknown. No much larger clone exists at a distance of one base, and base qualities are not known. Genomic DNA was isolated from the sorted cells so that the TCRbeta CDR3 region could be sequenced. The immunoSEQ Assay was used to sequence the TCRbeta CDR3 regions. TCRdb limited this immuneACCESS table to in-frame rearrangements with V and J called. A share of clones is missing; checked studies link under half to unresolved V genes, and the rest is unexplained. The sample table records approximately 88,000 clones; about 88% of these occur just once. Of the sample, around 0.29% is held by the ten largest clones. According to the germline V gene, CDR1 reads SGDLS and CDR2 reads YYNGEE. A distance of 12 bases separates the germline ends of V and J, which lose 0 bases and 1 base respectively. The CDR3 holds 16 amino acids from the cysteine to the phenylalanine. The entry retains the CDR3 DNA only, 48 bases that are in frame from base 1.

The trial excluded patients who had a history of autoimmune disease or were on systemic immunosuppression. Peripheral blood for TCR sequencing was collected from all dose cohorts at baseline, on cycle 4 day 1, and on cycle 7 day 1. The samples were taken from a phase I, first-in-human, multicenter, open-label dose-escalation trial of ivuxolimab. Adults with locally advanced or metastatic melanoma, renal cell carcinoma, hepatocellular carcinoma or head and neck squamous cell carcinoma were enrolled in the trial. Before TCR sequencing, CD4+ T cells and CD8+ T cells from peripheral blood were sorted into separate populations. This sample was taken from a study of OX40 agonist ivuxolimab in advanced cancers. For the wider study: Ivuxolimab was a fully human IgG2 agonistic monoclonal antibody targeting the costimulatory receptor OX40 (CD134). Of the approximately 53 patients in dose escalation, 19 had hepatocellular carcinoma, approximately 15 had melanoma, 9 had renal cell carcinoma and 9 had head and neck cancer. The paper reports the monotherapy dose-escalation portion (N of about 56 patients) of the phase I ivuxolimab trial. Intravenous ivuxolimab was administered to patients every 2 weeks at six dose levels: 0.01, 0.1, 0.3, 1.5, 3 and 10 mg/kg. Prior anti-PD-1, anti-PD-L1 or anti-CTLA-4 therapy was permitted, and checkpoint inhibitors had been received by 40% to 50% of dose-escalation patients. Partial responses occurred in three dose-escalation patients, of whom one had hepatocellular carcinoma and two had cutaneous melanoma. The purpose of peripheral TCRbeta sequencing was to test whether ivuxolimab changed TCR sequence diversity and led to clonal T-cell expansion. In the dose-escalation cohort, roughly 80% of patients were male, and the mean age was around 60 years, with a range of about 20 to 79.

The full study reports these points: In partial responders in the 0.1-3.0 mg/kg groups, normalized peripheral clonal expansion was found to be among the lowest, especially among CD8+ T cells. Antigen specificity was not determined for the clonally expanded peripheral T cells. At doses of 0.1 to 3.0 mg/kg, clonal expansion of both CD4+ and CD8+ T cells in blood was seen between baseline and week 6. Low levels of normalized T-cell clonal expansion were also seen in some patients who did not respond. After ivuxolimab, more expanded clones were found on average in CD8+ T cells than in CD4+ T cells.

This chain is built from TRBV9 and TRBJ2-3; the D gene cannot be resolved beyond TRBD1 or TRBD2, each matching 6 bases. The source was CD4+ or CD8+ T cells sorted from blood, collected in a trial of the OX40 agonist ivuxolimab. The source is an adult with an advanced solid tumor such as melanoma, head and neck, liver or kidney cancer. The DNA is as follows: TGTGCCAGCAGCGTAGGGGGGGCCCCTGGCACAGATACGCAGTATTTT. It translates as CASSVGGAPGTDTQYF.